This entry is about one T cell receptor (beta chain). What it binds is not known. The sample is drawn from a study of OX40 agonist ivuxolimab in advanced cancers. General observations from the study: Certain nonresponders additionally had low normalized T-cell clonal expansion.

Germline V gene lookup returns CDR1 SNHLY and CDR2 FYNNEI. With 7 bases removed from V and 9 bases from J, the gap between germline ends came to 19 bases. The CDR3 runs 14 residues. Baseline, cycle 4 day 1, and cycle 7 day 1 were the blood sampling points. Sequenced by immunoSEQ multiplex PCR; TCRdb stores in-frame clones only, minus some. Found here are 90,000 to 95,000 clones, around 87% of them singletons; the top ten hold more than 4%. The source is an adult with an advanced solid tumor such as melanoma, head and neck, liver or kidney cancer. This chain joins TRBV2 and TRBJ2-4; D is perhaps TRBD1 (5 bases). The sample in question was CD4+ or CD8+ T cells sorted from blood, obtained in a trial of the OX40 agonist ivuxolimab. The CDR3 DNA follows: TGTGCCAGCATCCCGAAGACAGACGACAGCATTCAGTACTTC. Translation: CASIPKTDDSIQYF.